These 19 T cell receptor beta chains originate from one sample sequenced in a study of lymphopenia after photon versus proton radiotherapy. Using immunoSEQ multiplex PCR, the repertoire was profiled, and TCRdb retains in-frame clones only, with some absent. The repertoire holds 65,000 to 85,000 clones, around 90% seen once, with around 2% in the top ten. The sample in question was peripheral blood, obtained from a patient treated with photon-based radiotherapy. Receptor source: a woman aged 35 to 49 with cholangiocarcinoma.

V and J are TRBV4-2 and TRBJ2-3; D may correspond to TRBD1 or TRBD2 (6 bases each). Germline CDR1 LGHNA, CDR2 YNFKEQ. The length of the CDR3 is 15 residues. V dropped 6 bases and J dropped 3 bases, with 16 bases sitting between them. The CDR3 here is CASSGDGGETDTQYF. Written as DNA, the CDR3 is TGTGCCAGCAGTGGCGACGGGGGCGAGACAGATACGCAGTATTTT.

V is TRBV6-1 and J is TRBJ1-1; D unresolved. Trimming pared 1 base from V and 3 bases from J, leaving 6 bases between. Germline V gives CDR1 MNHNS, CDR2 SASEGT. The CDR3 is 13 residues long. This chain's CDR3 is CASSEEGYTEAFF. In nucleotides, the CDR3 is TGTGCCAGCAGTGAAGAAGGGTACACTGAAGCTTTCTTT.

The chain uses TRBV2 and TRBJ1-5, with D perhaps matching TRBD1 (5 bases). The germline V gene encodes CDR1 SNHLY and CDR2 FYNNEI. Trimming took 2 bases from V and 7 from J, leaving 12 bases between them. CDR3 length: 14 amino acids. The chain's CDR3 is CASSEQGGGQPQHF. The CDR3 DNA reads TGTGCCAGCAGTGAACAGGGCGGTGGCCAGCCCCAGCATTTT. The variable domain in full, completed from reference TRBV2 and TRBJ1-5, reads EPEVTQTPSHQVTQMGQEVILRCVPISNHLYFYWYRQILGQKVEFLVSFYNNEISEKSEIFDDQFSVERPDGSNFTLKIRSTKLEDSAMYFCASSEQGGGQPQHFGDGTRLSIL.

The CDR3 DNA follows: TGTGCCAGCAGCATTTCCAGGGGGAACTATGGCTACACCTTC. Translation gives CASSISRGNYGYTF. The chain links TRBV21-1 to TRBJ1-2; the table's D call, TRBD1, was not checked against the DNA. TRBV21-1 is annotated as a pseudogene. The CDR3 loop spans 14 amino acids.

The chain uses TRBV5-1 and TRBJ1-2; TRBD1 is a possible D gene (5 bases). This CDR3 contains 15 residues. Deletions cut 4 bases from V and 0 bases from J, with 13 bases between. The germline V gene encodes CDR1 SGHRS and CDR2 YFSETQ. The CDR3 DNA is TGCGCCAGCAGCCCCGGGACTTTTGCTAACTATGGCTACACCTTC. Its protein is CASSPGTFANYGYTF.

The chain carries TRBV5-1 and TRBJ1-1, with D hard to call. Trimming took 4 bases from V and 5 from J, leaving 15 bases between them. Germline loops: CDR1 SGHRS, CDR2 YFSETQ. The CDR3 length is 14 residues. CDR3 region: CASSQRTDGTEAFF. The CDR3 DNA sequence: TGCGCCAGCAGCCAAAGGACTGATGGGACTGAAGCTTTCTTT.

Written as DNA, the CDR3 is TGTGCCAGCAGTAGAGGACAGGGGCCCGGAGGCTACACCTTC. Amino acid sequence: CASSRGQGPGGYTF. The chain is built from TRBV6-5 and TRBJ1-2, with 9 bases matching TRBD1. The CDR3 runs 14 residues. Germline-derived CDR1 and CDR2 are MNHEY and SVGAGI. After removal of 5 bases from V and 8 bases from J, the junction contained 9 bases not matched to a gene.

The chain joins TRBV4-3 to TRBJ1-5; TRBD1 aligns across 12 bases. J lost 10 bases, V lost 0 bases, and 7 bases had no gene match. The CDR3 is 16 amino acids. Germline lookup yields CDR1 LGHNA and CDR2 YSLEER. The CDR3 nucleotides are TGCGCCAGCAGCCAAGATTTGGGACAGGGGGCTGTTCCCCAGCATTTT. It encodes CASSQDLGQGAVPQHF.

The CDR3 nucleotides are TGTGCCAGCAGTGATGATGGGGGGAATGAGCAGTTCTTC. Its protein is CASSDDGGNEQFF. This chain connects TRBV2 to TRBJ2-1, with TRBD2 as a possible D gene (6 bases). Germline V CDR1 and CDR2: SNHLY, FYNNEI. Deletions cut 3 bases from V and 7 bases from J, with 10 bases between. CDR3 length: 13 residues.

The rearrangement links TRBV19 to TRBJ1-6; D is ambiguous. This CDR3 region has 15 residues. Germline CDR1 and CDR2: LNHDA and SQIVND (reference sequence). V was trimmed by 3 bases and J by 4 bases, leaving 10 bases between them. The chain's CDR3 is CASSIGPLYNSPLHF. The CDR3 bases are TGTGCCAGTAGTATTGGCCCGTTATATAATTCACCCCTCCACTTT.

The chain employs TRBV18 and TRBJ1-1; perhaps TRBD1 as D (5 bases). Between the trimmed V and J ends, which lost 2 bases and 4 bases, there was a span of 14 bases. Germline CDR1 is KGHSH and CDR2 is LQKENI. This CDR3 spans 15 amino acids. CDR3: CASSPMEQGVTEAFF. CDR3 coding DNA: TGTGCCAGCTCACCAATGGAGCAGGGTGTCACTGAAGCTTTCTTT.

The V and J genes are TRBV6-1 and TRBJ1-1; weak D call: TRBD1 (6 bases). The V gene lost 2 bases and the J gene lost 6 bases, with 10 bases spanning the gap. CDR3 length equals 13 residues. CDR1 and CDR2 from the germline V gene are MNHNS and SASEGT. The CDR3 spells CASSEQGWAEAFF. CDR3 DNA sequence: TGTGCCAGCAGTGAACAGGGGTGGGCTGAAGCTTTCTTT.

The gene calls are TRBV6-5 and TRBJ1-1; TRBD1 might be the D (5 bases). Germline V gene lookup returns CDR1 MNHEY and CDR2 SVGAGI. The CDR3 covers 15 residues. Deletions cut 6 bases from V and 1 base from J, with 15 bases between. Written as DNA, the CDR3 is TGTGCCAGCAGCCGCGAGGGGCTTACGAACACTGAAGCTTTCTTT. It encodes CASSREGLTNTEAFF.

V gene TRBV7-9 combines with J gene TRBJ1-5; possibly TRBD1 for D (5 bases). Looked up from germline, CDR1 is SEHNR and CDR2 is FQNEAQ (reference sequence). The CDR3 spans 15 residues. Trimming left V 0 bases short and J 4 bases short, with 10 bases between. The CDR3 nucleotides read TGTGCCAGCAGCTTAGCCACAGGAAATAATCAGCCCCAGCATTTT. As protein: CASSLATGNNQPQHF.

The chain combines TRBV4-2 with TRBJ2-5; possible D gene TRBD2, 6 bases. Matching the DNA end better, TRBJ2-7 makes the J call doubtful. Germline CDR1 reads LGHNA; CDR2 reads YNFKEQ. The CDR3 has 15 amino acids. CDR3 residues: CASSGGAAGPPEQYF. The CDR3 nucleotides are TGTGCCAGCAGCGGTGGAGCGGCGGGACCCCCCGAGCAGTACTTC.

The chain uses TRBV19 and TRBJ2-6, with D perhaps matching TRBD1 or TRBD2 (5 bases each). From germline, CDR1 is LNHDA and CDR2 SQIVND (reference sequence). V lost 5 bases and J 4 bases, leaving 9 bases between the germline ends. The CDR3 is 14 residues long. CDR3 loop: CASSPREGANVLTF. The DNA for the CDR3 is TGTGCCAGTAGTCCCAGGGAGGGGGCCAACGTCCTGACTTTC. The full variable domain, completed using reference TRBV19 and TRBJ2-6, is DGGITQSPKYLFRKEGQNVTLSCEQNLNHDAMYWYRQDPGQGLRLIYYSQIVNDFQKGDIAEGYSVSREKKESFPLTVTSAQKNPTAFYLCASSPREGANVLTFGAGSRLTVL.

The chain has TRBV30 and TRBJ1-2; D is unresolved. The CDR3 consists of 13 residues. V lost 4 bases, J lost 3 bases, and 12 bases lay in between. Germline CDR1 reads GTSNPN; CDR2 reads SVGIG (reference sequence). The CDR3 is CAWNPGRDYGYTF. In DNA, the CDR3 is TGTGCCTGGAACCCCGGGAGGGACTATGGCTACACCTTC.

This clone is a singleton in its sample. The DNA for the CDR3 is TGCGCCAGCAGCTTGGCCAGGGGAATGGACTACGAGCAGTACTTC. This codes for CASSLARGMDYEQYF. The chain joins TRBV5-1 to TRBJ2-7, with D tentatively TRBD1 (6 bases). This CDR3 comprises 15 residues. Germline CDR1 is SGHRS and CDR2 is YFSETQ. The V gene lost 0 bases and the J gene lost 3 bases, with 13 bases spanning the gap.

V usage is TRBV7-9 and J usage is TRBJ2-7, with TRBD1 matching over 10 bases. The V and J ends lost 5 bases and 2 bases, in that order; junction bases with no gene match: 3. This CDR3 spans 14 amino acids. Germline V gene sequence: CDR1 SEHNR, CDR2 FQNEAQ (reference sequence). CDR3 DNA: TGTGCCAGCAGCCGCGGGACAGGGGCCTACGAGCAGTACTTC. It translates to CASSRGTGAYEQYF.